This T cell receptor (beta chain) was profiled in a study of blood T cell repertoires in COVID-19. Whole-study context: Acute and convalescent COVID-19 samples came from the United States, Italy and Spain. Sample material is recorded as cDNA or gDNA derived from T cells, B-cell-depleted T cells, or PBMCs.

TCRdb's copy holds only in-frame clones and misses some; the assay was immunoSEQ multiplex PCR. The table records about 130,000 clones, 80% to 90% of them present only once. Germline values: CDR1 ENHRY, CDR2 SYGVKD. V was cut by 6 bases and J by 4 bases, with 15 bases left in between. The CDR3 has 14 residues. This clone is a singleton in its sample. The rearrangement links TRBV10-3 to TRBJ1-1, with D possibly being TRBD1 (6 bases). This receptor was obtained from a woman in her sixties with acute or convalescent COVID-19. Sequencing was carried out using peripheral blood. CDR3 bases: TGTGCCATCAGCCCCTACAGGGAGGGCACTGAAGCTTTCTTT. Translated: CAISPYREGTEAFF.